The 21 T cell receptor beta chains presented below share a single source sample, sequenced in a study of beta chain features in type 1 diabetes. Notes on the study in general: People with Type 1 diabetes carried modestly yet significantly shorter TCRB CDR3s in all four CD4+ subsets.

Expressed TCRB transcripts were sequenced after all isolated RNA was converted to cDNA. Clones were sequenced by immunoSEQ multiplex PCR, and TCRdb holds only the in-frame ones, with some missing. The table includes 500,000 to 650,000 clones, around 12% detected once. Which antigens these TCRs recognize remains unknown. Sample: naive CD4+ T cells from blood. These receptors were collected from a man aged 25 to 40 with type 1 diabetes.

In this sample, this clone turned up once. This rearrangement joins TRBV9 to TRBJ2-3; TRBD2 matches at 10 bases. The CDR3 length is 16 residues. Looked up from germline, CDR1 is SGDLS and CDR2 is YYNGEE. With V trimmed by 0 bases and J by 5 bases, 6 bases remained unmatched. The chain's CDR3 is CASSVGLAGAEDTQYF. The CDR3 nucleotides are TGTGCCAGCAGCGTAGGGCTAGCGGGGGCCGAAGATACGCAGTATTTT.

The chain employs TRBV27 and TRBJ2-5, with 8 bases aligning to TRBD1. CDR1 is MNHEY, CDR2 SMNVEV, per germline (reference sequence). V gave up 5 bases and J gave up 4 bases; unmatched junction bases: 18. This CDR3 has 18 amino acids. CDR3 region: CASSPRQGAYGYGETQYF. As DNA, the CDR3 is TGTGCCAGCAGTCCGAGGCAGGGGGCGTACGGGTACGGAGAGACCCAGTACTTC.

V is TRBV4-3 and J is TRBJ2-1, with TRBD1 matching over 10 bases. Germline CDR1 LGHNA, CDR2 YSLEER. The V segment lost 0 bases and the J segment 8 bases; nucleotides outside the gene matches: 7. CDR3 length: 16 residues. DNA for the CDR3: TGCGCCAGCAGCCAAGATTTGTTTGGGACAGGGGATGAGCAGTTCTTC. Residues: CASSQDLFGTGDEQFF.

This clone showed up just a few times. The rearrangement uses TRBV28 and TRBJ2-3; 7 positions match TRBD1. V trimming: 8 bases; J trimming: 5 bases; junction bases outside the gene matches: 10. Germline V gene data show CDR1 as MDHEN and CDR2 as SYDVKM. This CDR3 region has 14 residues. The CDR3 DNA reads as TGTGCCAGCCAAGCCGGGACAGACATAGATACGCAGTATTTT. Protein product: CASQAGTDIDTQYF.

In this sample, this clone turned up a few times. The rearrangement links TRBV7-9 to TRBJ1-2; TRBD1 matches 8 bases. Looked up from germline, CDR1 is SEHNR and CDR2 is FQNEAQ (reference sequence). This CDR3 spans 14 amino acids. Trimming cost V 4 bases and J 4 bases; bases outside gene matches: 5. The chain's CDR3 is CASSSWTGTYGYTF. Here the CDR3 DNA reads TGTGCCAGCAGCTCGTGGACAGGGACCTATGGCTACACCTTC.

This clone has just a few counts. The CDR3: CASSTGASNYGYTF. CDR3 nucleotide sequence: TGTGCCAGCAGCACCGGGGCCTCTAACTATGGCTACACCTTC. This chain joins TRBV5-8 and TRBJ1-2, with D maybe TRBD1 (5 bases). The germline V gene encodes CDR1 SGHTS and CDR2 YDEGEE. Trimming stripped 4 bases from V and 0 bases from J, with 10 bases between. This CDR3 has 14 residues. Based on the CDR3 plus reference TRBV5-8 and TRBJ1-2, the full variable domain is EAGVTQSPTHLIKTRGQQATLRCSPISGHTSVYWYQQALGLGLQFLLWYDEGEERNRGNFPPRFSGRQFPNYSSELNVNALELEDSALYLCASSTGASNYGYTFGSGTRLTVV.

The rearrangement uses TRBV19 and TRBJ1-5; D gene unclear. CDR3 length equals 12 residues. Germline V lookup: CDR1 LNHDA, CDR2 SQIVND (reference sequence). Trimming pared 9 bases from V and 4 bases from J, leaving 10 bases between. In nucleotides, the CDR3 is TGTGCCAGCGCCGGGATAAATCAGCCCCAGCATTTT. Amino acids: CASAGINQPQHF.

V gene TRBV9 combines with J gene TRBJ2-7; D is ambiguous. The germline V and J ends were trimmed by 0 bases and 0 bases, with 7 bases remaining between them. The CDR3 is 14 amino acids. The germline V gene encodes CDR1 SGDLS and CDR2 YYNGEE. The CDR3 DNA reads TGTGCCAGCAGCGTAGATTACCACTCCTACGAGCAGTACTTC. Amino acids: CASSVDYHSYEQYF.

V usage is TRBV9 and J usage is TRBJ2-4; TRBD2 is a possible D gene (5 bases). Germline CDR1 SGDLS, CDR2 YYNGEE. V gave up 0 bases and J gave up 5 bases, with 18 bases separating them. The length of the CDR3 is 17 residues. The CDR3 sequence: CASSVDPGLHRENIQYF. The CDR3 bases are TGTGCCAGCAGCGTAGATCCTGGACTCCATCGGGAAAACATTCAGTACTTC.

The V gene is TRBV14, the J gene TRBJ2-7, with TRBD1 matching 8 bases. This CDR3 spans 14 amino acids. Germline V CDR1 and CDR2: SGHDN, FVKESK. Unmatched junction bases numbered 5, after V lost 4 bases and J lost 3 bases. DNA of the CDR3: TGTGCCAGCAGCCTGGACAGGGTAGACTACGAGCAGTACTTC. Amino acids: CASSLDRVDYEQYF. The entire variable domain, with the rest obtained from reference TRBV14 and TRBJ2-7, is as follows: EAGVTQFPSHSVIEKGQTVTLRCDPISGHDNLYWYRRVMGKEIKFLLHFVKESKQDESGMPNNRFLAERTGGTYSTLKVQPAELEDSGVYFCASSLDRVDYEQYFGPGTRLTVT.

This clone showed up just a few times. As DNA, the CDR3 is TGCAGCGTATCCATGGGGCAGAAGGGCACAGATACGCAGTATTTT. Residues: CSVSMGQKGTDTQYF. The chain has TRBV29-1 and TRBJ2-3; D possibly corresponds to TRBD1 (5 bases). The CDR3 loop spans 15 amino acids. With 6 bases removed from V and 1 base from J, the gap between germline ends came to 17 bases. CDR1 and CDR2 from the germline V gene are SQVTM and ANQGSEA.

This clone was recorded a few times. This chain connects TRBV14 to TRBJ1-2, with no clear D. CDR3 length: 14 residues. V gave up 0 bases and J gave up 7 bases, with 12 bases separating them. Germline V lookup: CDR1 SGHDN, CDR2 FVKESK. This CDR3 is CASSQDQHAGGYTF. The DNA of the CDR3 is TGTGCCAGCAGCCAAGATCAACATGCCGGTGGCTACACCTTC.

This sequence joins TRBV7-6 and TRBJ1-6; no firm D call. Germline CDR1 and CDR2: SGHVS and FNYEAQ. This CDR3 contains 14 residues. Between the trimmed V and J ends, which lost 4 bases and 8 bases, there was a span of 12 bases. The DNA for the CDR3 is TGTGCCAGCAGCTCCTCCGGGTTTGATTCACCCCTCCACTTT. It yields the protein CASSSSGFDSPLHF.

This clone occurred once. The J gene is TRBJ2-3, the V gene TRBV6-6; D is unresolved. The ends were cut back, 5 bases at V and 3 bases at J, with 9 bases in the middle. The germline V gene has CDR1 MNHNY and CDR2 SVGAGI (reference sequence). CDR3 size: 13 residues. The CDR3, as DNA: TGTGCCAGCAGTCACACCAGAACAGATACGCAGTATTTT. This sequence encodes CASSHTRTDTQYF.

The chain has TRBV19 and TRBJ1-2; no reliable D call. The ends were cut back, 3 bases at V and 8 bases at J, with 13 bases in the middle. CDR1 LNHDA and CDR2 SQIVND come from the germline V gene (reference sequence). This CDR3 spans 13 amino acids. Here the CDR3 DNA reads TGTGCCAGTAGTATCCCAGGAAATAGCGGCTACACCTTC. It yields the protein CASSIPGNSGYTF.

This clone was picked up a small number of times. CDR3 sequence: CASSYRQETQYF. The CDR3 DNA reads as TGTGCCAGCAGCTACAGACAAGAGACCCAGTACTTC. The chain is built from TRBV2 and TRBJ2-5; no clear D gene. The CDR3 loop spans 12 amino acids. Germline V CDR1 and CDR2: SNHLY, FYNNEI. V lost 6 bases to trimming and J lost 2 bases, with 7 bases between them.

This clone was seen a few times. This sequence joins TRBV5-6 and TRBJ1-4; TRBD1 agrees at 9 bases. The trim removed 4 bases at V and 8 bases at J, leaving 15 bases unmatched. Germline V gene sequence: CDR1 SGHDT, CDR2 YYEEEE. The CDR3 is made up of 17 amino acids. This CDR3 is CASSLKYQQGAREKLFF. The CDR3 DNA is TGTGCCAGCAGCCTGAAATACCAACAGGGGGCCCGGGAAAAACTGTTTTTT.

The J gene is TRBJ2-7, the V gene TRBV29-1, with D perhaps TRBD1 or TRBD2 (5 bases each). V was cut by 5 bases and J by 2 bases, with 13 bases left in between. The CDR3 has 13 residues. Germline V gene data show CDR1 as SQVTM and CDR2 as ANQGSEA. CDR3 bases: TGCAGCGTTCGAGGGGTAGGGACCTACGAGCAGTACTTC. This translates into CSVRGVGTYEQYF.

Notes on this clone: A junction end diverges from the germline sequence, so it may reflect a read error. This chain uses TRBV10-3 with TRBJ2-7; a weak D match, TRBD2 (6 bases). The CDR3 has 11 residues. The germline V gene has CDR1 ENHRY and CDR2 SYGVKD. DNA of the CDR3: TGTGCCATCAGTGGGGAGGCAGGCGGAGTTTTC. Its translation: CAISGEAGGVF.

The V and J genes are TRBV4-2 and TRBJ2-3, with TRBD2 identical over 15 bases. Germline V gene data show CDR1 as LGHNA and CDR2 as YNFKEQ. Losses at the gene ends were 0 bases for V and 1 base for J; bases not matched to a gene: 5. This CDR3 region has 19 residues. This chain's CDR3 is CASSQDPRTSGGGTDTQYF. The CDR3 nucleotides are TGTGCCAGCAGCCAAGATCCGCGGACTAGCGGGGGGGGCACAGATACGCAGTATTTT.

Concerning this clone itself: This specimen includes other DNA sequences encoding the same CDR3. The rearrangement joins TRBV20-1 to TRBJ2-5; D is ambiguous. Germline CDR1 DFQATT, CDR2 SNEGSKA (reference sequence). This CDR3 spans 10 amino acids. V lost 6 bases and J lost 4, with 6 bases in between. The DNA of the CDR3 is TGCAGTGCCCTCAGAGAGACCCAGTACTTC. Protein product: CSALRETQYF.